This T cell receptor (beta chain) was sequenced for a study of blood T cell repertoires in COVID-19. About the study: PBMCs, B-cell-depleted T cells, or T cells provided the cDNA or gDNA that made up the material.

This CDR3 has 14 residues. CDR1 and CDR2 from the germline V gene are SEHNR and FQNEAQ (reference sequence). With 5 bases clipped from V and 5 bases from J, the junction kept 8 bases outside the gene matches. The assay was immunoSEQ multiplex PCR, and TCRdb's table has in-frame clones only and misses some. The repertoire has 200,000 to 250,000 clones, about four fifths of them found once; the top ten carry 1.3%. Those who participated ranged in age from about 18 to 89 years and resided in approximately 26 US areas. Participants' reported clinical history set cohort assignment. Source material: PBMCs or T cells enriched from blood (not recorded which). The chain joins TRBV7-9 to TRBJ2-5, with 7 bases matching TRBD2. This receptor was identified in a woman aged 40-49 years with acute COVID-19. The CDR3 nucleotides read TGTGCCAGCAGCCCAAGCGGGATGGGGGAGACCCAGTACTTC. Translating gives CASSPSGMGETQYF.